This T cell receptor beta chain was captured in a study of circulating CD8 cells and anti-PD-1 response in melanoma. At the level of the study: Seven of 13 melanoma patients received first-line anti-PD-1 therapy. Complete or partial response defined responders; stable or progressive disease, non-responders.

In its sample, this clonotype ranks as medium-sized (0.01 to 0.1%). Each library started from around 15 ng of total RNA using the QIAseq Immune Repertoire TCR panel. TCRdb reprocessed the reads via MiXCR and lists one record per CDR3 protein. The sample yields about 1,200 distinct CDR3 sequences, over 8.5% seen once. Trimming shortened V by 5 bases and J by 3 bases, and 11 bases separated the two germline ends. The CDR3 is 14 residues long. The germline V gene has CDR1 LNHDA and CDR2 SQIVND (reference sequence). Four subsets defined by PD-1 and/or TIGIT were sorted from live CD3+CD8+TCRalphabeta+ cells.

The input for sequencing was CD8+ T cells from PBMCs, taken at baseline or after one month of anti-PD-1 therapy (not recorded which). This rearrangement joins TRBV19 to TRBJ1-5; D uncertain. This receptor was taken from a human donor with melanoma. DNA of the CDR3: TGTGCCAGTAGTCCGGGAGTTCTCAATCAGCCCCAGCATTTT. Its translation: CASSPGVLNQPQHF.